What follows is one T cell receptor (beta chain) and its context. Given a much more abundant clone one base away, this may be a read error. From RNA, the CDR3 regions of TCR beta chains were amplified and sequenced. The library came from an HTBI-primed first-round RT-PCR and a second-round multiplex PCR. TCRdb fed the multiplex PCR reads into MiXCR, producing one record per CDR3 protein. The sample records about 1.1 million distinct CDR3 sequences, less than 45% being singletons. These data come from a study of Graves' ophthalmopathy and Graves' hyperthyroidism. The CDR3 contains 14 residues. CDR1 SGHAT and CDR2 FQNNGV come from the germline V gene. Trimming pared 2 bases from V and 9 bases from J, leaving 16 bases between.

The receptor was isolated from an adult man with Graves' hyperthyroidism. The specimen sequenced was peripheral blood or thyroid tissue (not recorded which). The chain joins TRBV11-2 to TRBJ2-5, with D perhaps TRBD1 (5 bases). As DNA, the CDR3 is TGTGCCAGCAGCTTAATGGGCAGGCAAGGGGCCCAGTACTTC. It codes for CASSLMGRQGAQYF.